Each of the 5 T cell receptor beta chains below was sequenced from the same sample in a study of shared clonotypes between healthy human individuals. Here immunoSEQ multiplex PCR was the method, and the copy in TCRdb shows in-frame clones only, minus some. Here the sample spans approximately 1,500,000 clones, around 97% being singletons. Sequences were obtained from naive CD4+ T cells sorted from blood. Subset of the sample: CD45RA+ positively selected. The source of these receptors is a man between 25 and 39 years old in good health.

This sequence joins TRBV10-3 and TRBJ2-5, with a weak D call TRBD1 (7 bases). Germline loops: CDR1 ENHRY, CDR2 SYGVKD. The V gene lost 0 bases and the J gene lost 2 bases, with 16 bases spanning the gap. This CDR3 region has 17 residues. The CDR3 coding sequence is TGTGCCATCAGTGAGTCCCAGGGGGGCCTTAGACAAGAGACCCAGTACTTC. It yields the protein CAISESQGGLRQETQYF.

In its sample, this clone was seen once. The chain is built from TRBV28 and TRBJ1-5; no clear D. V was cut by 6 bases and J by 2 bases, with 14 bases left in between. Germline CDR1 reads MDHEN; CDR2 reads SYDVKM. The CDR3 consists of 15 residues. The CDR3 nucleotides read TGTGCCAGCAGCTTGGGAGTGATCGGCAATCAGCCCCAGCATTTT. Translated, it gives CASSLGVIGNQPQHF.

This chain joins TRBV11-2 and TRBJ2-1; TRBD1 agrees at 9 bases. The ends lost 4 bases at V and 13 bases at J; junction bases unmatched: 8. Germline values: CDR1 SGHAT, CDR2 FQNNGV. The CDR3 contains 13 residues. The CDR3: CASSSRDRVIQFF. The CDR3 DNA is TGTGCCAGCAGCTCTCGGGACAGGGTTATTCAGTTCTTC.

The gene calls are TRBV2 and TRBJ2-7; D might be TRBD2 (5 bases). With 7 bases removed from V and 4 bases from J, the gap between germline ends came to 14 bases. Germline values: CDR1 SNHLY, CDR2 FYNNEI. The CDR3 loop spans 13 amino acids. This CDR3 is CASKRESGYEQYF. The CDR3, as DNA: TGTGCCAGCAAGAGGGAGTCAGGATACGAGCAGTACTTC.

The chain employs TRBV29-1 and TRBJ1-1; 7 positions match TRBD1. Germline trimming cut 8 bases from V and 6 bases from J; bases unmatched to any gene: 9. Germline V lookup: CDR1 SQVTM, CDR2 ANQGSEA. The CDR3 has 12 residues. The CDR3 loop is CSTGEGIAEAFF. CDR3 coding DNA: TGCAGCACAGGGGAGGGGATCGCTGAAGCTTTCTTT.